This T cell receptor beta chain was captured by sequencing in a study of T cell changes during pregnancy in multiple sclerosis. Profiled with immunoSEQ multiplex PCR; TCRdb holds only in-frame clones, not every one. The table lists 85,000 to 130,000 clones, 91% of them singletons. Only one count was recorded for this clone. CDR3 length: 14 residues. V lost 1 base, J lost 2 bases, and 2 bases stayed unmatched. CDR1 SGHAT and CDR2 FQNNGV come from the germline V gene. This sample comprised peripheral blood, obtained before pregnancy. This chain links TRBV11-2 with TRBJ2-7; 7 nucleotides line up with TRBD2. The TCR sequence derives from a female donor with multiple sclerosis, enrolled in a pregnancy study. DNA of the CDR3: TGTGCCAGCAGCTTAGTGCGGGGGACCTACGAGCAGTACTTC. It yields the protein CASSLVRGTYEQYF.